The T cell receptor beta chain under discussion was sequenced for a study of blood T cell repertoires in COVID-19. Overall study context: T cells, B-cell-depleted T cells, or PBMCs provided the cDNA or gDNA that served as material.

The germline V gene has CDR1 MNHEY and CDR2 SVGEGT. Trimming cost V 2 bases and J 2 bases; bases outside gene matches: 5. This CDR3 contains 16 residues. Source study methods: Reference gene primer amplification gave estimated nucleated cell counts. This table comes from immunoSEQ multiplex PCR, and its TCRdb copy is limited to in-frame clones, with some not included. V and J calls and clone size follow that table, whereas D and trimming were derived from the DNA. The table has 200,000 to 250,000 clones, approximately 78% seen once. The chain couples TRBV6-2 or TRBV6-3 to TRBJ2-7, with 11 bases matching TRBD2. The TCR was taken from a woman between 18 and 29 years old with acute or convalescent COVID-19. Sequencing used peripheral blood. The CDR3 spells CASSYPTSGDPYEQYF. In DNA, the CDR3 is TGTGCCAGCAGTTACCCGACTAGCGGGGACCCCTACGAGCAGTACTTC.